This is a list of T cell receptor beta chains from one sample in a study of cytomegalovirus exposure and HLA in healthy donors. Sequencing used immunoSEQ multiplex PCR; TCRdb keeps in-frame clones, though not all of them. The sample lists around 130,000 clones, roughly 84% occurring once. The sequenced sample was PBMCs. The receptors come from a girl aged 2 to 10 in good health and CMV-seronegative. CDR3s include the opening cysteine and the closing phenylalanine or tryptophan. The D gene is left open where the match is weak. Some rows have no size entry. The others give once, few or many, or a class for an expanded clone.

clone size	D gene	J gene	V gene	CDR3 length	CDR3 DNA	CDR3 protein
-	-	TRBJ2-7	TRBV27	14	TGTGCCAGCAGTTTTCCCTTTGTAACCTACGAGCAGTACTTC	CASSFPFVTYEQYF
-	TRBD2	TRBJ2-5	TRBV29-1	13	TGCAGCGTTGCTCGGCTAGCGGGAGAGACCCAGTACTTC	CSVARLAGETQYF
-	-	TRBJ2-7	TRBV5-1	15	TGCGCCAGCAGCTTCCTCAGGGGCCTCTCCTACGAGCAGTACTTC	CASSFLRGLSYEQYF
few	-	TRBJ2-5	TRBV5-6	13	TGTGCCAGCAGCAGAGGAGCAGAAGAGACCCAGTACTTC	CASSRGAEETQYF
once	-	TRBJ2-3	TRBV5-4	15	TGTGCCAGCAGCTTTAAAACAGGATCGCCAGATACGCAGTATTTT	CASSFKTGSPDTQYF
few	-	TRBJ1-2	TRBV5-5	14	TGTGCCAGCAGCTTAAACAGGGATAACTATGGCTACACCTTC	CASSLNRDNYGYTF
-	TRBD1	TRBJ1-2	TRBV7-9	16	TGTGCCAGCAGCTCAGTGGACAGGGGGCAGTACTATGGCTACACCTTC	CASSSVDRGQYYGYTF
-	-	TRBJ1-2	TRBV11-2	15	TGTGCCAGCAGCTTAGGATTCGGGGATTCCTATGGCTACACCTTC	CASSLGFGDSYGYTF
-	TRBD1	TRBJ2-7	TRBV12-5	15	TGTGCTAGTGGTTTGTGGGACAGCGTCCCTTACGAGCAGTACTTC	CASGLWDSVPYEQYF
once	-	TRBJ2-1	TRBV6-6	16	TGTGCCAGCAGTTGGGGTGGCGGGGCGTCCTACAATGAGCAGTTCTTC	CASSWGGGASYNEQFF
-	-	TRBJ2-5	TRBV2	14	TGTGCCAGCAGTGAATATGGGGGCCCAGAGACCCAGTACTTC	CASSEYGGPETQYF
-	-	TRBJ1-3	TRBV4-3	16	TGCGCCAGCAGCCCGTCTCACAGGACCTCTGGAAACACCATATATTTT	CASSPSHRTSGNTIYF
few	TRBD2	TRBJ2-3	TRBV2	16	TGTGCCAGCAGTGAACAAGCGGGGGGAGGGACAGATACGCAGTATTTT	CASSEQAGGGTDTQYF
-	TRBD1	TRBJ2-7	TRBV7-9	14	TGTGCCAGCAGCTTTCCGGGACAGGGTTACGAGCAGTACTTC	CASSFPGQGYEQYF
few	-	TRBJ2-7	TRBV4-1	13	TGCGCCAGCAGCTCAGGACACTCCTACGAGCAGTACTTC	CASSSGHSYEQYF
-	-	TRBJ2-2	TRBV15	16	TGTGCCACCAGCAGATTGCAGGGGCCGGGCACCGGGGAGCTGTTTTTT	CATSRLQGPGTGELFF
-	TRBD1	TRBJ1-3	TRBV28	16	TGTGCCAGCAGTAAAGACAGGGCCTTCTCTGGAAACACCATATATTTT	CASSKDRAFSGNTIYF
-	-	TRBJ1-1	TRBV5-1	16	TGCGCCAGCAGCTTGGGCGGGACCCGGCAGAACACTGAAGCTTTCTTT	CASSLGGTRQNTEAFF
-	-	TRBJ2-5	TRBV7-8	17	TGTGCCAGCAGCTTAGCGAGGTTAGAGGGGGTCCAAGAGACCCAGTACTTC	CASSLARLEGVQETQYF
once	-	TRBJ2-5	TRBV18	12	TGTGCCAGCTCACCACAGGGGGAGACCCAGTACTTC	CASSPQGETQYF
-	-	TRBJ1-2	TRBV5-4	16	TGTGCCAGCAGCTTGGATCTGTTGCGGTTGAACTATGGCTACACCTTC	CASSLDLLRLNYGYTF
-	TRBD1	TRBJ2-7	TRBV10-2	15	TGCGCCAGCAGTGGGTGGGGACAGGGTTCCTACGAGCAGTACTTC	CASSGWGQGSYEQYF
few	TRBD1	TRBJ1-5	TRBV5-6	19	TGTGCCAGCAGCTTGGGAGCAGGGGGCGGGGGATATAGCAATCAGCCCCAGCATTTT	CASSLGAGGGGYSNQPQHF
-	-	TRBJ1-3	TRBV27	16	TGTGCCAGCAGTCCTTCCCAAGCCCGGGCTGGAAACACCATATATTTT	CASSPSQARAGNTIYF
once	-	TRBJ1-1	TRBV6-4	13	TGTGCCAGCCGAAGCCAGGTGAACACTGAAGCTTTCTTT	CASRSQVNTEAFF
-	-	TRBJ2-7	TRBV6-6	13	TGTGCCAGCAGTTATGGGGGCCCCTACGAGCAGTACTTC	CASSYGGPYEQYF
-	TRBD1	TRBJ2-7	TRBV11-2	18	TGTGCCAGCAGCTTATCCCCCTCCTGGGACAGGGCAGGTTACGAGCAGTACTTC	CASSLSPSWDRAGYEQYF
-	-	TRBJ1-2	TRBV27	15	TGTGCCAGCAGTCCGTTGGGCAGGGAACGTGATGGCTACACCTTC	CASSPLGRERDGYTF
-	-	TRBJ2-1	TRBV5-1	15	TGCGCCAGCAGCTTGGACAGTTGGTCCTACAATGAGCAGTTCTTC	CASSLDSWSYNEQFF
-	-	TRBJ1-1	TRBV18	13	TGTGCCAGCTCACCGGCCTTGAACACTGAAGCTTTCTTT	CASSPALNTEAFF
-	TRBD1	TRBJ1-6	TRBV7-8	16	TGTGCCAGCAGCTTAAGGGGGCCCCAAGAGGGTTCACCCCTCCACTTT	CASSLRGPQEGSPLHF